The sequence of this T cell receptor (beta chain) was determined in a study of blood T cell repertoires in COVID-19. In the study overall: PBMCs, B-cell-depleted T cells, or T cells provided the cDNA or gDNA that made up the material.

Germline values: CDR1 MNHEY, CDR2 SMNVEV (reference sequence). V lost 5 bases and J 2 bases, leaving 7 bases between the germline ends. CDR3 size: 12 residues. Original data processing: It was from reference gene primer amplification that nucleated cell counts were estimated. TCRdb's copy holds only in-frame clones and misses some; the assay was immunoSEQ multiplex PCR. D and trimming come from the DNA, and the V and J calls and clone size come from that table. The table shows a few hundred thousand clones, with about 85% occurring only once. This chain links TRBV27 with TRBJ2-7; no clear D gene. This clonotype originated in a man between 18 and 29 years old with active or convalescent COVID-19. The sample consisted of peripheral blood. Here the CDR3 DNA reads TGTGCCAGCAGTGCAGGTACCTACGAGCAGTACTTC. It translates to CASSAGTYEQYF.